This TCR beta chain originates from a study of blood T cell repertoires in COVID-19. Study summary: COVID-19 samples collected from the United States, Italy and Spain covered acute and convalescent phases.

The CDR3 contains 14 residues. Germline assignment: CDR1 SGHNT and CDR2 YYREEE (reference sequence). V dropped 2 bases and J dropped 1; count of bases not matched to a gene: 2. Libraries were prepared by immunoSEQ multiplex PCR; TCRdb keeps only in-frame clonotypes and omits some of them. The data show under 130,000 clones, less than 90% seen once. The sample was peripheral blood. The source of this sequence is a man aged 45-65 years with acute or convalescent COVID-19. The J gene is TRBJ1-2, the V gene TRBV5-4; 7 bases are a match to TRBD1. The CDR3 loop is CASSFRQGNYGYTF. For the CDR3, the DNA is TGTGCCAGCAGCTTCCGACAGGGTAACTATGGCTACACCTTC.